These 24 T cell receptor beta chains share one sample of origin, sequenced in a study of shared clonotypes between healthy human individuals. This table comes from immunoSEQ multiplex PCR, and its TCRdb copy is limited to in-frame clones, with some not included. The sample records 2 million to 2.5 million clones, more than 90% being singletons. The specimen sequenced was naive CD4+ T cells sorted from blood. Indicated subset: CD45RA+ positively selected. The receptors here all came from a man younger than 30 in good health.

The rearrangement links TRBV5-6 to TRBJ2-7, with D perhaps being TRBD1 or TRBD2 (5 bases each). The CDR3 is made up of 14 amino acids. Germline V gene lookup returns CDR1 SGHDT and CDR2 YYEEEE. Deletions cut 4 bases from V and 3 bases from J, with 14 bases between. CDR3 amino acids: CASSPPGRYYEQYF. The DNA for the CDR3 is TGTGCCAGCAGCCCTCCGGGACGGTACTACGAGCAGTACTTC.

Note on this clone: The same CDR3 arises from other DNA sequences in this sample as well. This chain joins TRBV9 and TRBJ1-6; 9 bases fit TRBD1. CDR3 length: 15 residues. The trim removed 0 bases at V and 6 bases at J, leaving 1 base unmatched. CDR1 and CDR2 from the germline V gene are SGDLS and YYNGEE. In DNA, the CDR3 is TGTGCCAGCAGCGTAGGGGACAGGGTTAATTCACCCCTCCACTTT. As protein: CASSVGDRVNSPLHF.

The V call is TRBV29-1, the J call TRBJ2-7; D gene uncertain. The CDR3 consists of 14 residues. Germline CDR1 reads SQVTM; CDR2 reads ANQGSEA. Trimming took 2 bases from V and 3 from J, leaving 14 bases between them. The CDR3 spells CSVENRYGDYEQYF. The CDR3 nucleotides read TGCAGCGTTGAAAATCGCTACGGAGACTACGAGCAGTACTTC.

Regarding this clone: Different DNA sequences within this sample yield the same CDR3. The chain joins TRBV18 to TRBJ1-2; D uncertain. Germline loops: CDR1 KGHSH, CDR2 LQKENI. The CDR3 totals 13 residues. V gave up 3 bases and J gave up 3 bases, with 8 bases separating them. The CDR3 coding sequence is TGTGCCAGCTCACCGGGTGGGGACTATGGCTACACCTTC. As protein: CASSPGGDYGYTF.

The CDR3 DNA reads as TGTGCCAGCTCACCGATCACCGGGACAAGGGCAGATACGCAGTATTTT. This encodes CASSPITGTRADTQYF. The rearrangement joins TRBV18 to TRBJ2-3; TRBD1 is a possible D gene (6 bases). V lost 3 bases and J lost 4, with 17 bases in between. Germline V CDR1 and CDR2: KGHSH, LQKENI. The CDR3 covers 16 residues.

The CDR3 region is CASSSLMTAQETQYF. As DNA, the CDR3 is TGTGCCAGCTCATCCCTAATGACAGCCCAAGAGACCCAGTACTTC. The V gene is TRBV18, the J gene TRBJ2-5, with D possibly being TRBD1 (5 bases). The ends were cut back, 5 bases at V and 1 base at J, with 14 bases in the middle. The V gene's germline CDR1 is KGHSH and CDR2 LQKENI. The CDR3 has 15 amino acids.

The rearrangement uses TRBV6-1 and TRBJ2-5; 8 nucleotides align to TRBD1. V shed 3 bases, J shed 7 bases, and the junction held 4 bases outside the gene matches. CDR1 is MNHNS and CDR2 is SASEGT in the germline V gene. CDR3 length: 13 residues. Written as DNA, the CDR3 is TGTGCCAGCAGTGACGCTACAGGGGGGACCCAGTACTTC. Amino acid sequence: CASSDATGGTQYF.

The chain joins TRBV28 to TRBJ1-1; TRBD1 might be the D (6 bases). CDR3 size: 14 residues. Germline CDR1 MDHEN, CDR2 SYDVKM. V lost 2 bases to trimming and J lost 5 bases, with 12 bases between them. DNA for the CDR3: TGTGCCAGCAGTTTAGTACAGGGAGGTACTGAAGCTTTCTTT. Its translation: CASSLVQGGTEAFF.

The CDR3 reads CASSGPWGRSKSSGANVLTF. CDR3 nucleotides: TGTGCCAGTAGTGGCCCCTGGGGCAGATCCAAGTCCTCTGGGGCCAACGTCCTGACTTTC. This chain joins TRBV19 and TRBJ2-6; D might be TRBD1 (5 bases). The V end was cut by 5 bases, the J end by 0 bases, with 23 bases between. The length of the CDR3 is 20 residues. CDR1 LNHDA and CDR2 SQIVND come from the germline V gene (reference sequence).

In DNA form, the CDR3 reads TGTGCCAGCAACCTAGGGGGGGTCCAAGAGACCCAGTACTTC. Protein: CASNLGGVQETQYF. The chain has TRBV6-1 and TRBJ2-5; D is possibly TRBD2 (7 bases). V lost 7 bases, J lost 1 base, and 13 bases lay in between. The CDR3 length is 14 residues. Germline values: CDR1 MNHNS, CDR2 SASEGT.

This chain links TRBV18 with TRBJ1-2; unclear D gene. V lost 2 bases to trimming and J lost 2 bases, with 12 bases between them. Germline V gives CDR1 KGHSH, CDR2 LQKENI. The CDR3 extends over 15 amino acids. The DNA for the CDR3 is TGTGCCAGCTCACCAGAAATGAGGGCAAACTATGGCTACACCTTC. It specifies CASSPEMRANYGYTF.

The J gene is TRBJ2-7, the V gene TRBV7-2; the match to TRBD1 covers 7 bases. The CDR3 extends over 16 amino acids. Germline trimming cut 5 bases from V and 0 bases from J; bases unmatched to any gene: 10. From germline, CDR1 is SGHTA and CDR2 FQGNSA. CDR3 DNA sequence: TGTGCCAGCAGCACATGGACAGGTGGAGCCTCCTACGAGCAGTACTTC. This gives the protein CASSTWTGGASYEQYF.

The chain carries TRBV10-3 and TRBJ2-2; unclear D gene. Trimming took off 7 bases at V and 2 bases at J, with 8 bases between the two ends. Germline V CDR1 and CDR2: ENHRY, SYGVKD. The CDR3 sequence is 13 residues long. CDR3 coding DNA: TGTGCCATCACCCGTATAAACACCGGGGAGCTGTTTTTT. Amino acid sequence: CAITRINTGELFF.

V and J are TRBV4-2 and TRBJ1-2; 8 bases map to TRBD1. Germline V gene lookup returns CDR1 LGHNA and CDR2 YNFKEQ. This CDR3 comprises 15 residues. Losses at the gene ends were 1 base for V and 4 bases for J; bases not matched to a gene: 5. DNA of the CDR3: TGTGCCAGCAGCCAAGCGCAGACAGGGGCCTATGGCTACACCTTC. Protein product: CASSQAQTGAYGYTF.

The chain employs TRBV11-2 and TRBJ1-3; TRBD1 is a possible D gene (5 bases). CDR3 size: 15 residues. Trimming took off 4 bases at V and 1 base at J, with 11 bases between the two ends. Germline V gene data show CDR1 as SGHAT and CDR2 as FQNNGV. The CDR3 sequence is CASSSLRGSGNTIYF. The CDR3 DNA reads TGTGCCAGCAGCTCCCTACGGGGGTCTGGAAACACCATATATTTT.

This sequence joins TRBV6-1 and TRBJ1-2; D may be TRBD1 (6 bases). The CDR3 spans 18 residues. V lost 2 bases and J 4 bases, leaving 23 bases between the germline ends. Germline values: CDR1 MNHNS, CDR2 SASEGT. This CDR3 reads CASSERLGNRVSVYGYTF. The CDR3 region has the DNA TGTGCCAGCAGTGAAAGGCTAGGCAACAGGGTCTCTGTCTATGGCTACACCTTC.

CDR3 in amino acids: CASSSPPGAVYEQYF. DNA for the CDR3: TGTGCCAGCAGTTCCCCTCCGGGGGCGGTTTACGAGCAGTACTTC. J is TRBJ2-7 and V is TRBV6-5; D possibly matches TRBD1 or TRBD2 (6 bases each). Trimming left V 4 bases short and J 4 bases short, with 17 bases between. Germline CDR1 MNHEY, CDR2 SVGAGI. This CDR3 spans 15 amino acids.

Here the CDR3 DNA reads TGTGCCAGCAGCCCGCACGAGGGACTTTCAGATACGCAGTATTTT. Translated: CASSPHEGLSDTQYF. The chain recombines TRBV7-9 with TRBJ2-3, with D possibly TRBD2 on 6 matching bases. The CDR3 sequence is 15 residues long. The V gene's germline CDR1 is SEHNR and CDR2 FQNEAQ (reference sequence). Trimming stripped 5 bases from V and 4 bases from J, with 16 bases between.

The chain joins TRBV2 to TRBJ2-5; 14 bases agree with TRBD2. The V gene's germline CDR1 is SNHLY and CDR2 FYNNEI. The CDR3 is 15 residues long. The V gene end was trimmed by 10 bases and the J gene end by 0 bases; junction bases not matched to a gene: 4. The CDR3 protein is CATGLAGGYQETQYF. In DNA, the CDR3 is TGTGCCACCGGACTAGCGGGGGGCTACCAAGAGACCCAGTACTTC.

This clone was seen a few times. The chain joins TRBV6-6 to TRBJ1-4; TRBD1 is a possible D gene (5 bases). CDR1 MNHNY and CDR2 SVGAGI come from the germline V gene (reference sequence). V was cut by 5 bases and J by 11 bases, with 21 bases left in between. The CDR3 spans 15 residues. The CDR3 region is CASSDYQGEGRKLFF. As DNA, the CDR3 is TGTGCCAGCAGTGACTACCAAGGGGAGGGTCGGAAACTGTTTTTT.

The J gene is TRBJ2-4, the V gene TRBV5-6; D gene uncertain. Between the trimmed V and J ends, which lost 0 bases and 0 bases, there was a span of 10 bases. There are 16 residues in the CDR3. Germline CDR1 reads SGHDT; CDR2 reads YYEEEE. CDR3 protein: CASSLEDPLAKNIQYF. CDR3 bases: TGTGCCAGCAGCTTGGAGGACCCTCTAGCCAAAAACATTCAGTACTTC.

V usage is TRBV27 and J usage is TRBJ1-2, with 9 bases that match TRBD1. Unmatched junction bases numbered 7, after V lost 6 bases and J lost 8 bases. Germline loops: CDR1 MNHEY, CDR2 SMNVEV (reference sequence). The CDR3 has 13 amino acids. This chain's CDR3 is CASRLRTGDGYTF. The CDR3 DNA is TGTGCCAGCAGACTGAGGACAGGGGACGGCTACACCTTC.

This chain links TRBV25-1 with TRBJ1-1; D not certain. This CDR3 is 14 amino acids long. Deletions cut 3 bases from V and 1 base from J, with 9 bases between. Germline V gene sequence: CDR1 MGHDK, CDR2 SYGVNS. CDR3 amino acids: CASSDGRRNTEAFF. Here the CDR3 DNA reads TGTGCCAGCAGTGACGGACGGCGGAACACTGAAGCTTTCTTT.

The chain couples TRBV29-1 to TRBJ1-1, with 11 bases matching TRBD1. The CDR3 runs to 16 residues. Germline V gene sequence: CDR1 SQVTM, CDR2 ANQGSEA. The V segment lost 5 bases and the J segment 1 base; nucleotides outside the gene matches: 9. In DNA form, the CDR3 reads TGCAGCGTTCCCCCGGGACAGGGGGAGCCGAACACTGAAGCTTTCTTT. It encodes CSVPPGQGEPNTEAFF.